These 30 T cell receptor beta chains came from one sample sequenced in a study of CD8 T cells in ankylosing spondylitis. Study-level points and caveats: About eight highly homologous variants made up a TCR beta motif that seemed to typify ankylosing spondylitis blood.

MiXCR, applied by TCRdb to the 5' RACE reads, yields one record per CDR3 protein. The repertoire has fewer than 500,000 distinct CDR3 sequences, 20% to 25% of them found once; the top ten carry about 15%. Their recognized antigens are unknown. Sequencing used blood, either unsorted or a sorted T cell fraction (not recorded which). These receptors were obtained from a male donor with ankylosing spondylitis.

This clonotype was detected only once. This chain links TRBV11-2 with TRBJ1-2, with D maybe TRBD1 (6 bases). CDR3 length equals 15 residues. With 3 bases removed from V and 6 bases from J, the gap between germline ends came to 17 bases. From germline, CDR1 is SGHAT and CDR2 FQNNGV. This CDR3 reads CASSFSPGARNGYTF. In DNA form, the CDR3 reads TGTGCCAGCAGCTTCTCCCCAGGGGCTCGGAATGGCTACACCTTC.

This chain connects TRBV11-1 to TRBJ2-7; D perhaps matches TRBD2 (6 bases). The germline V gene encodes CDR1 SGHAT and CDR2 FQDESV (reference sequence). CDR3 size: 19 residues. The V and J ends lost 6 bases and 0 bases respectively, with 27 bases between them. The DNA of the CDR3 is TGTGCCAGCAGTCATCTGCGGTATCTTACGGGGGAGGTCTCCTACGAGCAGTACTTC. It specifies CASSHLRYLTGEVSYEQYF. The entire variable domain, with the rest obtained from reference TRBV11-1 and TRBJ2-7, is as follows: EAEVAQSPRYKITEKSQAVAFWCDPISGHATLYWYRQILGQGPELLVQFQDESVVDDSQLPKDRFSAERLKGVDSTLKIQPAELGDSAMYLCASSHLRYLTGEVSYEQYFGPGTRLTVT.

The chain joins TRBV6-1 to TRBJ1-2; 10 bases fit TRBD1. The CDR3 runs to 15 residues. CDR1 MNHNS and CDR2 SASEGT come from the germline V gene. The V gene end was trimmed by 7 bases and the J gene end by 4 bases; junction bases not matched to a gene: 9. The CDR3 reads CASTKGQGRLYGYTF. For the CDR3, the DNA is TGTGCCAGCACTAAGGGACAGGGGCGACTCTATGGCTACACCTTC.

This chain uses TRBV18 with TRBJ2-5, with D unclear. Germline lookup yields CDR1 KGHSH and CDR2 LQKENI. This CDR3 is 14 amino acids long. The V and J ends lost 2 bases and 5 bases respectively, with 12 bases between them. The CDR3 region has the DNA TGTGCCAGCTCACCAGCGGCGAGTTGGGAGACCCAGTACTTC. Encoded protein: CASSPAASWETQYF. Drawing the rest from reference TRBV18 and TRBJ2-5, the complete variable domain is NAGVMQNPRHLVRRRGQEARLRCSPMKGHSHVYWYRQLPEEGLKFMVYLQKENIIDESGMPKERFSAEFPKEGPSILRIQQVVRGDSAAYFCASSPAASWETQYFGPGTRLLVL.

This chain links TRBV27 with TRBJ2-2; D may be TRBD1 (6 bases). Germline V gives CDR1 MNHEY, CDR2 SMNVEV (reference sequence). This CDR3 region has 16 residues. Trimming cost V 0 bases and J 0 bases, with 8 bases left between them. The CDR3 DNA reads TGTGCCAGCAGTTTATCGGGACACCCGAACACCGGGGAGCTGTTTTTT. Amino acid sequence: CASSLSGHPNTGELFF.

CDR3 region: CSSSGNYNEQFF. In DNA form, the CDR3 reads TGCAGCAGTAGCGGGAACTACAATGAGCAGTTCTTC. The gene calls are TRBV20-1 and TRBJ2-1; 8 nucleotides align to TRBD2. There are 12 residues in the CDR3. Per the germline V gene, CDR1 is DFQATT and CDR2 is SNEGSKA (reference sequence).

This clonotype was seen only a few times. The rearrangement links TRBV19 to TRBJ2-2; D may be TRBD1 or TRBD2 (6 bases each). V was pared by 1 base and J by 3 bases, with 9 bases between. Per the germline V gene, CDR1 is LNHDA and CDR2 is SQIVND (reference sequence). This CDR3 is 15 amino acids long. CDR3 nucleotide sequence: TGTGCCAGTAGTATAGCAGGGGACTACACCGGGGAGCTGTTTTTT. Translating it yields CASSIAGDYTGELFF. Based on the CDR3 plus reference TRBV19 and TRBJ2-2, the full variable domain is DGGITQSPKYLFRKEGQNVTLSCEQNLNHDAMYWYRQDPGQGLRLIYYSQIVNDFQKGDIAEGYSVSREKKESFPLTVTSAQKNPTAFYLCASSIAGDYTGELFFGEGSRLTVL.

This clonotype has at least ten counts. The chain uses TRBV5-1 and TRBJ2-7; D gene unclear. The V gene's germline CDR1 is SGHRS and CDR2 YFSETQ. V was trimmed by 5 bases and J by 1 base, leaving 13 bases between them. This CDR3 spans 14 amino acids. The CDR3 DNA reads as TGCGCCAGCAGAGACCACCCGAGGTCCTACGAGCAGTACTTC. This encodes CASRDHPRSYEQYF. The full variable domain, rest sourced from reference TRBV5-1 and TRBJ2-7, is KAGVTQTPRYLIKTRGQQVTLSCSPISGHRSVSWYQQTPGQGLQFLFEYFSETQRNKGNFPGRFSGRQFSNSRSEMNVSTLELGDSALYLCASRDHPRSYEQYFGPGTRLTVT.

In this sample, this clonotype turned up a few times. The genes are TRBV11-3 and TRBJ2-1; 7 bases are a match to TRBD2. With 3 bases clipped from V and 5 bases from J, the junction kept 7 bases outside the gene matches. Per the germline V gene, CDR1 is SGHNT and CDR2 is YENEEA. The length of the CDR3 is 15 residues. Here the CDR3 DNA reads TGTGCCAGCAGCTTCCCAGGCGGGAGAGACAATGAGCAGTTCTTC. It codes for CASSFPGGRDNEQFF.

The sample holds a few counts of this clonotype. The rearrangement links TRBV12-3 or TRBV12-4 to TRBJ2-1; 9 bases map to TRBD2. The CDR3 sequence is 14 residues long. Losses at the gene ends were 7 bases for V and 5 bases for J; bases not matched to a gene: 6. CDR3 sequence: CASTGTSSHNEQFF. CDR3 coding DNA: TGTGCCAGCACCGGGACTAGCAGTCACAATGAGCAGTTCTTC.

This clonotype has more than one count but fewer than ten. The CDR3 DNA reads TGTGCCAGCAGCACAGGGTTTGGGATAAACACTGAAGCTTTCTTT. Protein product: CASSTGFGINTEAFF. V usage is TRBV12-3 or TRBV12-4 and J usage is TRBJ1-1, with D tentatively TRBD1 (6 bases). Trimming stripped 6 bases from V and 2 bases from J, with 16 bases between. This CDR3 has 15 residues.

The V gene is TRBV12-3 or TRBV12-4, the J gene TRBJ2-7; TRBD2 aligns across 9 bases. Trimming took 1 base from V and 1 from J; bases not matched to a gene: 11. This CDR3 contains 18 residues. CDR3 sequence: CASSLGAGTSFDSYEQYF. For the CDR3, the DNA is TGTGCCAGCAGTTTAGGCGCCGGGACTAGCTTCGATTCCTACGAGCAGTACTTC.

The chain recombines TRBV18 with TRBJ2-1, with 11 positions matching TRBD1. CDR1 KGHSH and CDR2 LQKENI come from the germline V gene. Trimming removed 3 bases from V and 4 bases from J; junction bases left unmatched: 8. The CDR3 runs 17 residues. The CDR3 loop reads CASSPGAGTGGYNEQFF. DNA for the CDR3: TGTGCCAGCTCACCTGGCGCCGGGACAGGGGGTTACAATGAGCAGTTCTTC.

This clonotype has more than one count but fewer than ten. This chain joins TRBV15 and TRBJ2-3; 12 nucleotides line up with TRBD2. Germline trimming cut 0 bases from V and 4 bases from J; bases unmatched to any gene: 2. CDR1 and CDR2 from the germline V gene are LNHNV and YYDKDF (reference sequence). This CDR3 has 16 residues. The CDR3 here is CATSRDASGRADTQYF. The CDR3 nucleotides are TGTGCCACCAGCAGAGATGCTAGCGGGAGGGCAGATACGCAGTATTTT.

This clonotype was observed a handful of times. The J gene is TRBJ2-1, the V gene TRBV6-1; perhaps TRBD1 as D (6 bases). Germline V gives CDR1 MNHNS, CDR2 SASEGT. There are 13 residues in the CDR3. Trimming removed 7 bases at V and 7 bases at J, with 14 bases between. CDR3 DNA sequence: TGTGCCAGCACCAAAGGGGGTACTAATGAGCAGTTCTTC. This translates into CASTKGGTNEQFF.

V and J are TRBV12-5 and TRBJ2-5; 9 nucleotides line up with TRBD1. V lost 3 bases and J lost 2; bases outside the gene matches: 7. The length of the CDR3 is 16 residues. Germline V lookup: CDR1 LGHNT, CDR2 FRNRAP. Written as DNA, the CDR3 is TGTGCTAGTGGTTTCAGCTCGACAGGGGGGCAAGAGACCCAGTACTTC. Amino acids: CASGFSSTGGQETQYF.

Only a few counts were recorded for this clonotype. The chain joins TRBV4-2 to TRBJ2-1; 7 bases map to TRBD2. This CDR3 has 15 amino acids. V was clipped by 2 bases and J by 6 bases; unmatched bases: 7. CDR1 LGHNA and CDR2 YNFKEQ come from the germline V gene. This CDR3 is CASSQRLAERNEQFF. The CDR3 DNA follows: TGTGCCAGCAGCCAAAGGCTAGCGGAGCGCAATGAGCAGTTCTTC.

This clonotype appeared a few times. The chain joins TRBV6-2 or TRBV6-3 to TRBJ2-1; D ambiguous. V lost 2 bases, J lost 0 bases, and 11 bases lay in between. In germline, CDR1 is MNHEY, CDR2 SVGEGT. CDR3 length: 16 amino acids. The CDR3 nucleotides read TGTGCCAGCAGTTACCTACTGGGTAGCTCCTACAATGAGCAGTTCTTC. It is translated as CASSYLLGSSYNEQFF.

The chain joins TRBV2 to TRBJ2-5; no reliable D call. The CDR3 contains 14 residues. The germline V gene encodes CDR1 SNHLY and CDR2 FYNNEI. Trimming left V 2 bases short and J 2 bases short, with 9 bases between. The DNA for the CDR3 is TGTGCCAGCAGTGAACTCGGATCTCAAGAGACCCAGTACTTC. It encodes CASSELGSQETQYF. The whole variable domain, filled in from reference TRBV2 and TRBJ2-5, reads EPEVTQTPSHQVTQMGQEVILRCVPISNHLYFYWYRQILGQKVEFLVSFYNNEISEKSEIFDDQFSVERPDGSNFTLKIRSTKLEDSAMYFCASSELGSQETQYFGPGTRLLVL.

CDR3 nucleotide sequence: TGCGCCAGCAGCTTGTGGGGACAGAGCAATCAGCCCCAGCATTTT. Its translation is CASSLWGQSNQPQHF. The chain employs TRBV5-1 and TRBJ1-5; TRBD1 agrees at 7 bases. The V and J ends lost 1 base and 1 base, in that order; junction bases with no gene match: 2. This CDR3 comprises 15 residues. Germline V gene sequence: CDR1 SGHRS, CDR2 YFSETQ.

The chain links TRBV3-1 to TRBJ1-1, with 7 bases aligning to TRBD1. CDR1 and CDR2 from the germline V gene are LGHDT and YNNKEL (reference sequence). The CDR3 runs to 13 residues. V shed 6 bases, J shed 5 bases, and the junction held 6 bases outside the gene matches. The CDR3: CASRAGGSTEAFF. In nucleotides, the CDR3 is TGTGCCAGCAGGGCAGGGGGTAGTACTGAAGCTTTCTTT.

This rearrangement joins TRBV12-3 or TRBV12-4 to TRBJ2-7, with a weak D call TRBD2 (5 bases). Trimming stripped 5 bases from V and 0 bases from J, with 11 bases between. The CDR3 extends over 14 amino acids. Written as DNA, the CDR3 is TGTGCCAGCAGTCCCCCGGACTCCTCCTACGAGCAGTACTTC. Translated: CASSPPDSSYEQYF.

The sample holds a few counts of this clonotype. Here the CDR3 DNA reads TGTGCCAGCAGCGGAAGGGACAGCCAAGAGACCCAGTACTTC. Translating gives CASSGRDSQETQYF. This chain joins TRBV5-6 and TRBJ2-5, with TRBD1 matching over 7 bases. CDR1 is SGHDT and CDR2 is YYEEEE in the germline V gene. The ends lost 4 bases at V and 1 base at J; junction bases unmatched: 4. The CDR3 contains 14 residues.

The V call is TRBV7-3, the J call TRBJ1-2; 8 bases match TRBD1. Germline V gene sequence: CDR1 SGHTA, CDR2 FQGTGA. The CDR3 length is 16 residues. The V and J ends lost 5 bases and 4 bases, in that order; junction bases with no gene match: 12. The CDR3 loop is CASSPQPGQVPYGYTF. The CDR3, as DNA: TGTGCCAGCAGCCCCCAACCGGGACAGGTGCCCTATGGCTACACCTTC.

This clonotype occurred a few times. The V call is TRBV6-2 or TRBV6-3, the J call TRBJ2-7; D call uncertain. The CDR3 totals 11 residues. The V gene's germline CDR1 is MNHEY and CDR2 SVGEGT. V shed 3 bases and J shed 5 bases, with 5 bases lying between them. The CDR3 DNA reads as TGTGCCAGCAGTTATGAGGACGAGCAGTACTTC. Translation gives CASSYEDEQYF.

The chain links TRBV10-3 to TRBJ2-2; 8 nucleotides line up with TRBD1. Germline CDR1 and CDR2: ENHRY and SYGVKD. The V and J ends lost 4 bases and 7 bases, in that order; junction bases with no gene match: 5. This CDR3 is built from 14 residues. CDR3 in DNA: TGTGCCATCAGTGGAGGACAGGGATACGGGGAGCTGTTTTTT. It yields the protein CAISGGQGYGELFF.

This clonotype appeared a few times. The chain joins TRBV12-3 or TRBV12-4 to TRBJ2-3; TRBD2 matches at 7 bases. This CDR3 region has 17 residues. J was trimmed by 6 bases and V by 2 bases; bases with no gene match: 14. CDR3 coding DNA: TGTGCCAGCAGTTTATTAACTAGCGCGACCCGTGGGGATACGCAGTATTTT. Amino acids: CASSLLTSATRGDTQYF.

The chain carries TRBV21-1 and TRBJ1-1. TRBV21-1 is annotated as a pseudogene. This CDR3 region has 16 residues. CDR3 bases: TGTGCCAGCAGCAAAAGGGGGAAGGCCCTGGGCACTGAAGCTTTCTTT. Its protein product is CASSKRGKALGTEAFF.

This clonotype was found a few times. For the CDR3, the DNA is TGTGCCAGCGGGGACGGTCGGGAGACCCAGTACTTC. Amino acid sequence: CASGDGRETQYF. The rearrangement joins TRBV5-6 to TRBJ2-5; D is tentatively TRBD1 or TRBD2 (5 bases each). V was clipped by 7 bases and J by 5 bases, with 12 bases between them. The CDR3 loop spans 12 amino acids. Germline V gene sequence: CDR1 SGHDT, CDR2 YYEEEE.

This clonotype was counted a few times. The chain is built from TRBV7-3 and TRBJ1-1, with D maybe TRBD1 (5 bases). This CDR3 spans 22 amino acids. Per the germline V gene, CDR1 is SGHTA and CDR2 is FQGTGA. Between the trimmed V and J ends, which lost 1 base and 1 base, there was a span of 31 bases. CDR3 DNA: TGTGCCAGCAGCTTAAAAGGAACCGTGGGAAGTTGGCCCGACAGCTCGAACACTGAAGCTTTCTTT. Its protein product is CASSLKGTVGSWPDSSNTEAFF.